This TCR beta chain was documented in a study of technical replicates of blood from several donors. Per germline, CDR1 MGHDK and CDR2 SYGVNS. The CDR3 is made up of 11 amino acids. Trimming took off 7 bases at V and 0 bases at J, with 4 bases between the two ends. Only in-frame clones appear in the TCRdb table, and some are missing; sequencing was by immunoSEQ multiplex PCR. The table has approximately 79,000 clones, approximately 93% seen once. V is TRBV25-1 and J is TRBJ2-7; the D is unclear. What was sequenced was T cells isolated from PBMCs. The sequence derives from a human donor in good health. CDR3 residues: CASTRSYEQYF. CDR3 nucleotides: TGTGCCAGCACCCGCTCCTACGAGCAGTACTTC.